One sample yielded the 16 T cell receptor beta chains listed below, sequenced in a study of T cell responses to AZD1222 COVID-19 vaccine. Sequencing used immunoSEQ multiplex PCR; TCRdb keeps in-frame clones, though not all of them. The data hold 90,000 to 150,000 clones, with approximately 90% observed a single time. Sequenced material: peripheral blood, taken 28 days after the second AZD1222 dose. These TCRs come from an adult who received the AZD1222 COVID-19 vaccine.

The chain links TRBV18 to TRBJ2-7, with D perhaps matching TRBD1 (5 bases). The CDR3 contains 15 residues. V was trimmed by 2 bases and J by 0 bases, leaving 11 bases between them. Germline assignment: CDR1 KGHSH and CDR2 LQKENI. The CDR3 region is CASSPGATDSYEQYF. CDR3 bases: TGTGCCAGCTCACCAGGGGCCACGGACTCCTACGAGCAGTACTTC.

The CDR3 spells CASSVGGASEKLFF. CDR3 DNA: TGTGCCAGCTCCGTTGGGGGGGCAAGTGAAAAACTGTTTTTT. The J gene is TRBJ1-4, the V gene TRBV18, with a weak D call TRBD1 (6 bases). The CDR3 is made up of 14 amino acids. Trimming stripped 6 bases from V and 7 bases from J, with 15 bases between. Germline V gives CDR1 KGHSH, CDR2 LQKENI.

CDR3 region: CAVKKGWGAFF. Here the CDR3 DNA reads TGTGCCGTTAAGAAGGGATGGGGAGCTTTCTTT. The chain carries TRBV12-3 or TRBV12-4 and TRBJ1-1; D gene uncertain. This CDR3 contains 11 residues. Trimming took 11 bases from V and 10 from J, leaving 17 bases between them.

The CDR3: CASSLTGISEQYF. CDR3 DNA sequence: TGTGCCAGCAGCTTAACAGGGATAAGCGAGCAGTACTTC. The J gene is TRBJ2-7, the V gene TRBV7-2, with D perhaps TRBD1 (6 bases). Germline assignment: CDR1 SGHTA and CDR2 FQGNSA. The CDR3 sequence is 13 residues long. The V end lost 2 bases, the J end lost 6 bases, and 11 bases lay between the germline ends. The variable domain in full, completed from reference TRBV7-2 and TRBJ2-7, reads GAGVSQSPSNKVTEKGKDVELRCDPISGHTALYWYRQSLGQGLEFLIYFQGNSAPDKSGLPSDRFSAERTGGSVSTLTIQRTQQEDSAVYLCASSLTGISEQYFGPGTRLTVT.

This chain joins TRBV7-6 and TRBJ1-1; weak D call: TRBD1 (5 bases). The germline V and J ends were trimmed by 5 bases and 1 base, with 17 bases remaining between them. Looked up from germline, CDR1 is SGHVS and CDR2 is FNYEAQ. There are 16 residues in the CDR3. Written as DNA, the CDR3 is TGTGCCAGCAGCCCCGGGACCGCAACCCCGAACACTGAAGCTTTCTTT. This gives the protein CASSPGTATPNTEAFF.

This clone is classed as medium-sized. V usage is TRBV7-3 and J usage is TRBJ1-1; D is unclear. V was cut by 0 bases and J by 3 bases, with 5 bases left in between. CDR3 length equals 13 residues. The V gene's germline CDR1 is SGHTA and CDR2 FQGTGA. The CDR3, as DNA: TGTGCCAGCAGCTTAACGCAGGACACTGAAGCTTTCTTT. Translated: CASSLTQDTEAFF.

The gene calls are TRBV29-1 and TRBJ1-1, with 7 bases matching TRBD1. The CDR3 totals 15 residues. Per germline, CDR1 SQVTM and CDR2 ANQGSEA. V lost 3 bases, J lost 1 base, and 8 bases stayed unmatched. The CDR3 loop reads CSVDGQGVGNTEAFF. The CDR3 DNA sequence: TGCAGCGTTGATGGTCAGGGGGTCGGGAACACTGAAGCTTTCTTT.

The chain combines TRBV3-1 (or the pseudogene TRBV3-2) with TRBJ2-7; 9 positions match TRBD1. Germline CDR1 and CDR2: LGHDT and YNNKEL (reference sequence). With 10 bases clipped from V and 1 base from J, the junction kept 11 bases outside the gene matches. The CDR3 extends over 15 amino acids. As DNA, the CDR3 is TGTGCCACCTTCTTTCCGGGACAGGGTTCCTACGAGCAGTACTTC. This sequence encodes CATFFPGQGSYEQYF.

This chain joins TRBV6-5 and TRBJ1-1, with 7 bases fitting TRBD1. The germline V gene has CDR1 MNHEY and CDR2 SVGAGI. V shed 7 bases, J shed 7 bases, and the junction held 9 bases outside the gene matches. The CDR3 is 13 amino acids. DNA of the CDR3: TGTGCCAGCAAAGGGGACAGCCCCATTGAAGCTTTCTTT. Translation: CASKGDSPIEAFF.

The chain recombines TRBV28 with TRBJ2-7; tentative D call: TRBD1 (5 bases). The CDR3 spans 14 residues. V lost 1 base, J lost 0 bases, and 7 bases lay in between. The germline V gene encodes CDR1 MDHEN and CDR2 SYDVKM. CDR3 DNA: TGTGCCAGCAGTTTATTAACAGGCTCCTACGAGCAGTACTTC. Translated: CASSLLTGSYEQYF.

V is TRBV27 and J is TRBJ1-5, with 8 bases matching TRBD1. Germline V lookup: CDR1 MNHEY, CDR2 SMNVEV (reference sequence). The CDR3 has 14 amino acids. Trimming at V came to 6 bases and at J to 1 base, leaving 2 bases not matched to a gene. The CDR3 loop reads CASSRTGSNQPQHF. CDR3 in DNA: TGTGCCAGCAGCCGGACAGGGAGCAATCAGCCCCAGCATTTT.

This clone was counted once. The rearrangement uses TRBV7-3 and TRBJ1-6; 7 positions match TRBD1. The CDR3 totals 16 residues. V was clipped by 4 bases and J by 8 bases; unmatched bases: 11. CDR1 SGHTA and CDR2 FQGTGA come from the germline V gene. The CDR3 nucleotides are TGTGCCAGCAGCTCCACCCGGACAGGATGGGATTCACCCCTCCACTTT. Its protein is CASSSTRTGWDSPLHF.

The chain carries TRBV2 and TRBJ1-2; D is unclear. The CDR3 is 12 amino acids. CDR1 and CDR2 (germline): SNHLY, FYNNEI. The V end lost 9 bases, the J end lost 2 bases, and 10 bases lay between the germline ends. The CDR3 sequence is CARKGENYGYTF. CDR3 nucleotides: TGTGCCAGAAAGGGAGAGAACTATGGCTACACCTTC.

The J gene is TRBJ2-3, the V gene TRBV3-1 (or the pseudogene TRBV3-2); TRBD2 aligns across 8 bases. The V gene's germline CDR1 is LGHDT and CDR2 YNNKEL (reference sequence). The CDR3 runs to 15 residues. The ends lost 1 base at V and 6 bases at J; junction bases unmatched: 6. CDR3 sequence reads: CASSQAFLAGDTQYF. In DNA, the CDR3 is TGTGCCAGCAGCCAAGCCTTCCTAGCGGGTGATACGCAGTATTTT.

CDR3 sequence (DNA): TGTGCCAGCAGCCGAGTGCAGGTAGCCGGGGAGCTGTTTTTT. It translates to CASSRVQVAGELFF. The J gene is TRBJ2-2, the V gene TRBV7-8; D is ambiguous. Trimming shortened V by 5 bases and J by 6 bases, and 13 bases separated the two germline ends. This CDR3 spans 14 amino acids. Per the germline V gene, CDR1 is SGHVS and CDR2 is FQNEAQ.

The chain is built from TRBV5-1 and TRBJ2-7, with 7 bases identical to TRBD1. V was clipped by 4 bases and J by 6 bases; unmatched bases: 7. Germline assignment: CDR1 SGHRS and CDR2 YFSETQ. The CDR3 covers 13 residues. The chain's CDR3 is CASSRGQSGEQYF. The CDR3 nucleotides are TGCGCCAGCAGCAGGGGACAGTCCGGCGAGCAGTACTTC. The variable domain in full, with the rest retrieved from reference TRBV5-1 and TRBJ2-7, is KAGVTQTPRYLIKTRGQQVTLSCSPISGHRSVSWYQQTPGQGLQFLFEYFSETQRNKGNFPGRFSGRQFSNSRSEMNVSTLELGDSALYLCASSRGQSGEQYFGPGTRLTVT.